The 30 T cell receptor beta chains given below trace back to one sample, sequenced in a study of beta chain features in type 1 diabetes. Broader study findings: Shorter TCRB CDR3s, moderately but significantly so, marked every one of the four CD4+ subsets in Type 1 diabetes patients.

Expressed TCRB transcripts were sequenced because the entire RNA isolate underwent reverse transcription. Sequencing was performed with immunoSEQ multiplex PCR; in TCRdb, only in-frame clones are kept and a portion is missing. This table has about 660,000 clones, roughly an eighth appearing once. The antigens of these receptors remain unknown. The sequenced sample consisted of naive CD4+ T cells from blood. These TCRs come from a man aged 18 to 30 with type 1 diabetes.

This chain uses TRBV30 with TRBJ2-7; TRBD2 aligns across 8 bases. The CDR3 is 16 amino acids. Germline loops: CDR1 GTSNPN, CDR2 SVGIG (reference sequence). With 0 bases clipped from V and 0 bases from J, the junction kept 7 bases outside the gene matches. This CDR3 reads CAWSVWTGGSSYEQYF. The CDR3 DNA reads as TGTGCCTGGAGTGTATGGACGGGAGGGAGCTCCTACGAGCAGTACTTC.

The chain uses TRBV7-2 and TRBJ2-7, with 10 bases aligning to TRBD2. Germline CDR1 reads SGHTA; CDR2 reads FQGNSA. Unmatched junction bases numbered 3, after V lost 4 bases and J lost 3 bases. The CDR3 is 14 amino acids. The CDR3 sequence is CASSSIAGGYEQYF. CDR3 sequence (DNA): TGTGCCAGCAGCTCAATAGCGGGAGGCTACGAGCAGTACTTC.

This clone was counted between two and nine times. The rearrangement joins TRBV30 to TRBJ1-1, with a possible D match to TRBD1 (6 bases). This CDR3 has 11 amino acids. Germline V lookup: CDR1 GTSNPN, CDR2 SVGIG (reference sequence). The V and J ends lost 0 bases and 11 bases respectively, with 10 bases between them. The CDR3 DNA reads TGTGCCTGGAGTGTAGGGGGGGTGGCTTTCTTT. Translation: CAWSVGGVAFF.

A few counts support this clone. This chain links TRBV7-2 with TRBJ2-1, with D hard to call. The CDR3 length is 12 residues. With 5 bases removed from V and 7 bases from J, the gap between germline ends came to 9 bases. CDR1 and CDR2 from the germline V gene are SGHTA and FQGNSA. CDR3 amino acids: CASSPRRNEQFF. The DNA for the CDR3 is TGTGCCAGCAGCCCCCGTAGAAATGAGCAGTTCTTC.

A few counts support this clone. The chain has TRBV7-9 and TRBJ2-2, with D unclear. The CDR3 totals 10 residues. V lost 7 bases and J 6 bases, leaving 3 bases between the germline ends. Germline V gene data show CDR1 as SEHNR and CDR2 as FQNEAQ (reference sequence). The CDR3 region is CASMSGELFF. CDR3 bases: TGTGCCAGCATGTCCGGGGAGCTGTTTTTT. Full variable domain (outside the CDR3, taken from reference TRBV7-9 and TRBJ2-2): DTGVSQNPRHKITKRGQNVTFRCDPISEHNRLYWYRQTLGQGPEFLTYFQNEAQLEKSRLLSDRFSAERPKGSFSTLEIQRTEQGDSAMYLCASMSGELFFGEGSRLTVL.

This clone was detected only a few times. J is TRBJ1-2 and V is TRBV6-5; D remains ambiguous. The CDR3 has 16 residues. Looked up from germline, CDR1 is MNHEY and CDR2 is SVGAGI. V dropped 0 bases and J dropped 3 bases, with 14 bases sitting between them. CDR3 in DNA: TGTGCCAGCAGTTACTCGATCGGTTACGGGTACTATGGCTACACCTTC. Amino acid sequence: CASSYSIGYGYYGYTF.

In its sample, this clone was seen a few times. This rearrangement joins TRBV19 to TRBJ1-5; D uncertain. Germline values: CDR1 LNHDA, CDR2 SQIVND (reference sequence). The length of the CDR3 is 16 residues. V was clipped by 2 bases and J by 0 bases, with 11 bases between them. CDR3 sequence reads: CASSIPGVGSNQPQHF. The CDR3 DNA is TGTGCCAGTAGTATACCGGGTGTGGGTAGCAATCAGCCCCAGCATTTT.

The chain recombines TRBV7-9 with TRBJ1-4, with D possibly matching TRBD1 (6 bases). The CDR3 runs 14 residues. The V end was cut by 1 base, the J end by 8 bases, with 11 bases between. CDR1 SEHNR and CDR2 FQNEAQ come from the germline V gene (reference sequence). CDR3 loop: CASSLGDRTEKLFF. The CDR3 DNA is TGTGCCAGCAGCTTAGGCGACAGGACCGAAAAACTGTTTTTT.

This sequence joins TRBV27 and TRBJ2-3, with D perhaps given as TRBD1 or TRBD2 (5 bases each). The germline V gene encodes CDR1 MNHEY and CDR2 SMNVEV (reference sequence). The ends were cut back, 3 bases at V and 6 bases at J, with 10 bases in the middle. CDR3 length: 13 amino acids. The CDR3 bases are TGTGCCAGCAGTTTGGGACGTAGGGATACGCAGTATTTT. Its protein product is CASSLGRRDTQYF.

This clone was picked up a small number of times. Germline is not matched at one junction end, which may reflect a read error. The V and J genes are TRBV30 and TRBJ1-2, with unresolved D. Looked up from germline, CDR1 is GTSNPN and CDR2 is SVGIG (reference sequence). The CDR3 sequence is 12 residues long. This CDR3 reads CAWGSGYGPPFF. The CDR3 bases are TGTGCCTGGGGTAGTGGCTACGGCCCTCCTTTCTTC.

In its sample, this clone was seen a few times. CDR3 nucleotides: TGTGCCAGCAGCCCTTACACAGATACGCAGTATTTT. This translates into CASSPYTDTQYF. V is TRBV5-5 and J is TRBJ2-3, with D uncertain. The CDR3 is 12 residues long. Trimming removed 4 bases at V and 2 bases at J, with 5 bases between. Germline CDR1 and CDR2: SGHKS and YYEKEE (reference sequence).

This clone has a handful of counts. V gene TRBV7-9 combines with J gene TRBJ2-7; no firm D call. CDR3 length: 11 residues. Trimming took off 5 bases at V and 4 bases at J, with 6 bases between the two ends. Germline CDR1 and CDR2: SEHNR and FQNEAQ (reference sequence). The CDR3, as DNA: TGTGCCAGCAGCCAACGGTACGAGCAGTACTTC. It yields the protein CASSQRYEQYF.

The J gene is TRBJ2-7, the V gene TRBV27; TRBD1 aligns across 11 bases. CDR3 length: 15 residues. J lost 3 bases, V lost 5 bases, and 6 bases had no gene match. Germline CDR1 is MNHEY and CDR2 is SMNVEV (reference sequence). The CDR3 sequence: CASSVWGQGVYEQYF. Written as DNA, the CDR3 is TGTGCCAGCAGTGTGTGGGGACAGGGGGTCTACGAGCAGTACTTC.

This clone was picked up a small number of times. The J gene is TRBJ2-7, the V gene TRBV9, with TRBD1 matching 9 bases. J gave up 4 bases and V 1 base, and 6 bases lay outside the gene matches. This CDR3 has 15 amino acids. Germline V gene sequence: CDR1 SGDLS, CDR2 YYNGEE. The CDR3 coding sequence is TGTGCCAGCAGCGTATCGGGACAGGGCGTATACGAGCAGTACTTC. Its protein product is CASSVSGQGVYEQYF.

The table lists this clone with a few counts. The V gene is TRBV5-1, the J gene TRBJ2-2; a possible D gene is TRBD1 (6 bases). The CDR3 extends over 15 amino acids. Germline assignment: CDR1 SGHRS and CDR2 YFSETQ. Trimming cost V 4 bases and J 6 bases, with 16 bases left between them. The CDR3, as DNA: TGCGCCAGCAGCCCCAACCCGCAGGGGCCCGGGGAGCTGTTTTTT. Translated: CASSPNPQGPGELFF.

V gene TRBV9 combines with J gene TRBJ1-3; 7 bases agree with TRBD1. V was clipped by 4 bases and J by 0 bases; unmatched bases: 7. The CDR3 is 16 amino acids. Per the germline V gene, CDR1 is SGDLS and CDR2 is YYNGEE. The CDR3 protein is CASSPTGLSSGNTIYF. The CDR3 DNA sequence: TGTGCCAGCAGCCCGACAGGGCTCAGCTCTGGAAACACCATATATTTT.

This chain uses TRBV10-3 with TRBJ2-7, with TRBD2 matching 12 bases. The length of the CDR3 is 15 residues. The V gene's germline CDR1 is ENHRY and CDR2 SYGVKD. The junction had 3 bases not matched to a gene; V was cut back by 3 bases and J by 3 bases. The CDR3 reads CAISDETSGGYEQYF. The DNA for the CDR3 is TGTGCCATCAGTGACGAGACTAGCGGGGGCTACGAGCAGTACTTC.

The J gene is TRBJ2-1, the V gene TRBV7-2; D gene unclear. V shed 6 bases and J shed 3 bases, with 12 bases lying between them. The CDR3 is 14 amino acids. Germline CDR1 SGHTA, CDR2 FQGNSA. The CDR3 is CASRTDNSYNEQFF. For the CDR3, the DNA is TGTGCCAGCAGGACGGATAATAGCTACAATGAGCAGTTCTTC.

Details on this clone: Other DNA sequences in this sample translate to the same CDR3. The chain couples TRBV14 to TRBJ2-5, with 7 bases fitting TRBD2. The CDR3 sequence is 13 residues long. The junction had 1 base not matched to a gene; V was cut back by 1 base and J by 5 bases. CDR1 and CDR2 (germline): SGHDN, FVKESK. CDR3 region: CASSQGGGETQYF. The DNA for the CDR3 is TGTGCCAGCAGCCAAGGCGGGGGTGAGACCCAGTACTTC.

This clone appeared a few times. This sequence joins TRBV19 and TRBJ2-3; no clear D gene. The V gene's germline CDR1 is LNHDA and CDR2 SQIVND (reference sequence). The V end lost 2 bases, the J end lost 1 base, and 7 bases lay between the germline ends. The CDR3 loop spans 14 amino acids. CDR3: CASSISTGTDTQYF. In nucleotides, the CDR3 is TGTGCCAGTAGTATATCTACAGGCACAGATACGCAGTATTTT. Full variable domain (remainder filled in from reference TRBV19 and TRBJ2-3): DGGITQSPKYLFRKEGQNVTLSCEQNLNHDAMYWYRQDPGQGLRLIYYSQIVNDFQKGDIAEGYSVSREKKESFPLTVTSAQKNPTAFYLCASSISTGTDTQYFGPGTRLTVL.

CDR3 bases: TGCGCCAGCAGCCAAGGTTCGGTCAGGGACACCGGGGAGCTGTTTTTT. Its translation is CASSQGSVRDTGELFF. This chain links TRBV4-3 with TRBJ2-2, with a possible D match to TRBD1 (5 bases). Looked up from germline, CDR1 is LGHNA and CDR2 is YSLEER. The CDR3 extends over 16 amino acids. V dropped 1 base and J dropped 3 bases, with 12 bases sitting between them.

V gene TRBV9 combines with J gene TRBJ1-1; 7 nucleotides agree with TRBD1. Per the germline V gene, CDR1 is SGDLS and CDR2 is YYNGEE. The J segment lost 3 bases and the V segment lost 3 bases, leaving 11 bases of the junction unmatched. The CDR3 contains 16 residues. CDR3 bases: TGTGCCAGCAGCGCCCCTACAGGGGTTGGGTACACTGAAGCTTTCTTT. Translated, it gives CASSAPTGVGYTEAFF.

This clone was seen a few times. This chain uses TRBV9 with TRBJ2-2; possible D gene TRBD1, 5 bases. CDR3 length equals 17 residues. Trimming stripped 0 bases from V and 0 bases from J, with 12 bases between. Germline V gene data show CDR1 as SGDLS and CDR2 as YYNGEE. The CDR3, as DNA: TGTGCCAGCAGCGTAGGGGGCAGGTGGACGAACACCGGGGAGCTGTTTTTT. Its translation is CASSVGGRWTNTGELFF.

In its sample, this clone was seen a few times. The chain carries TRBV9 and TRBJ1-5; D is undetermined. This CDR3 region has 18 residues. Germline V gene data show CDR1 as SGDLS and CDR2 as YYNGEE. V gave up 4 bases and J gave up 3 bases, with 23 bases separating them. The CDR3 nucleotides read TGTGCCAGCAGCCCCCACCGTGGAAGGGATGGGCCCAATCAGCCCCAGCATTTT. This translates into CASSPHRGRDGPNQPQHF.

On this clone: At the DNA level, this CDR3 is encoded by other sequences in the same sample as well. The chain links TRBV4-3 to TRBJ1-5, with D hard to call. Between the trimmed V and J ends, which lost 0 bases and 7 bases, there was a span of 7 bases. Germline V gene sequence: CDR1 LGHNA, CDR2 YSLEER. CDR3 size: 13 residues. CDR3 residues: CASSQDLGQPQHF. As DNA, the CDR3 is TGCGCCAGCAGCCAAGACCTAGGGCAGCCCCAGCATTTT.

The chain uses TRBV7-9 and TRBJ2-3, with D possibly TRBD2 on 6 matching bases. Deletions cut 4 bases from V and 4 bases from J, with 18 bases between. CDR3 length: 16 residues. Germline CDR1 and CDR2: SEHNR and FQNEAQ (reference sequence). The CDR3 here is CASSYPHGGTPDTQYF. As DNA, the CDR3 is TGTGCCAGCAGCTACCCCCATGGGGGGACTCCAGATACGCAGTATTTT.

The CDR3 sequence is CAWSENYEQYF. The CDR3 DNA reads TGTGCCTGGAGTGAGAACTACGAGCAGTACTTC. The genes are TRBV30 and TRBJ2-7; D not resolved. Germline assignment: CDR1 GTSNPN and CDR2 SVGIG (reference sequence). The CDR3 totals 11 residues. With 1 base removed from V and 3 bases from J, the gap between germline ends came to 4 bases.

V is TRBV30 and J is TRBJ2-3; the D gene is possibly TRBD1 (6 bases). Germline CDR1 and CDR2: GTSNPN and SVGIG (reference sequence). The ends were cut back, 5 bases at V and 1 base at J, with 13 bases in the middle. The CDR3 contains 14 residues. As DNA, the CDR3 is TGTGCCTGGCAACGGACAGAACGCACAGATACGCAGTATTTT. This translates into CAWQRTERTDTQYF.

This clone was counted only a few times. The chain carries TRBV6-5 and TRBJ1-5; no reliable D call. V shed 4 bases and J shed 7 bases, with 11 bases lying between them. The length of the CDR3 is 13 residues. Germline lookup yields CDR1 MNHEY and CDR2 SVGAGI. In DNA, the CDR3 is TGTGCCAGCAGTTGGGCTCCCGGGCAGCCCCAGCATTTT. It translates to CASSWAPGQPQHF.

This clone turned up a few times. The gene calls are TRBV30 and TRBJ2-6; the match to TRBD1 covers 7 bases. The germline V gene encodes CDR1 GTSNPN and CDR2 SVGIG (reference sequence). CDR3 length: 15 residues. The V and J ends lost 0 bases and 2 bases, in that order; junction bases with no gene match: 1. This chain's CDR3 is CAWSVGTAGANVLTF. The CDR3 region has the DNA TGTGCCTGGAGTGTAGGGACAGCTGGGGCCAACGTCCTGACTTTC.